This T cell receptor beta chain is drawn from a study of shared clonotypes between healthy human individuals. Background on the study: In total, the donors were two women and a few men aged 18 to 49.

On this clone itself: An end of the junction does not agree with germline; a read error may underlie this.

The data were produced by immunoSEQ multiplex PCR, yet TCRdb's version contains in-frame clones alone and is incomplete. This sample has 2 million to 2.5 million clones, with approximately 93% found just once. The CDR3 is 11 residues long. Per germline, CDR1 DFQATT and CDR2 SNEGSKA (reference sequence). V is TRBV20-1 and J is TRBJ2-3; TRBD2 might be the D (5 bases). Sequencing used naive CD4+ T cells from PBMCs. Subset noted: CD45RA+ positively selected. The TCR comes from a man aged 18 to 29 in good health. Some clones in this sample may be carry-over from other donors' samples. The CDR3 loop reads CVGEEADTQYF. In nucleotides, the CDR3 is TGTGTGGGAGAGGAGGCAGATACGCAGTATTTT.